The 10 T cell receptor beta chains listed next were all sequenced from one sample in a study of beta chain features in type 1 diabetes. Reverse transcription of all isolated RNA meant that expressed TCRB transcripts were sequenced. Profiling relied on immunoSEQ multiplex PCR, and the TCRdb table lists in-frame clones only, not all of them. The sample records hundreds of thousands of clones, around 10% being singletons. Sequencing was done on a sample of naive CD4+ T cells from blood. Source of these receptors: a woman aged 25-40 years in good health.

This clone was counted between two and nine times. The CDR3 protein is CASSLAKRDSYEQYF. DNA for the CDR3: TGTGCCAGCAGCTTAGCCAAGCGGGATAGCTACGAGCAGTACTTC. V gene TRBV7-9 combines with J gene TRBJ2-7, with TRBD2 matching 7 bases. Germline CDR1 reads SEHNR; CDR2 reads FQNEAQ (reference sequence). Trimming at V came to 0 bases and at J to 3 bases, leaving 5 bases not matched to a gene. The CDR3 is made up of 15 amino acids.

This clone was counted between two and nine times. The chain employs TRBV7-6 and TRBJ2-5, with 7 bases fitting TRBD2. Germline V gene lookup returns CDR1 SGHVS and CDR2 FNYEAQ. The V gene end was trimmed by 4 bases and the J gene end by 4 bases; junction bases not matched to a gene: 6. CDR3 length: 14 residues. The CDR3: CASSSLGGRETQYF. The CDR3 bases are TGTGCCAGCAGCTCCCTCGGCGGGAGAGAGACCCAGTACTTC.

The sample holds a few counts of this clone. This chain links TRBV15 with TRBJ2-4; D ambiguous. This CDR3 has 15 amino acids. V gave up 1 base and J gave up 3 bases, with 10 bases separating them. Germline V gene data show CDR1 as LNHNV and CDR2 as YYDKDF (reference sequence). CDR3 in amino acids: CATSRAREDKNIQYF. CDR3 nucleotide sequence: TGTGCCACCAGCAGAGCAAGAGAGGACAAAAACATTCAGTACTTC.

The CDR3 DNA follows: TGTGCCAGCTCACCAGGGCAGGAGACCCAGTACTTC. Protein: CASSPGQETQYF. The chain employs TRBV18 and TRBJ2-5; D gene uncertain. CDR3 length: 12 amino acids. Trimming took off 2 bases at V and 5 bases at J, with 6 bases between the two ends. Per the germline V gene, CDR1 is KGHSH and CDR2 is LQKENI.

The gene calls are TRBV28 and TRBJ2-1; TRBD1 matches 9 bases. Looked up from germline, CDR1 is MDHEN and CDR2 is SYDVKM. The trim removed 6 bases at V and 4 bases at J, leaving 7 bases unmatched. The CDR3 is made up of 15 amino acids. CDR3 sequence: CASRARDRAYNEQFF. The CDR3 DNA sequence: TGTGCCAGCAGGGCCCGGGACAGGGCTTACAATGAGCAGTTCTTC.

This clone has only a few counts. The V call is TRBV30, the J call TRBJ1-4; perhaps TRBD1 as D (6 bases). CDR3 size: 14 residues. Germline loops: CDR1 GTSNPN, CDR2 SVGIG (reference sequence). With 2 bases removed from V and 3 bases from J, the gap between germline ends came to 10 bases. Here the CDR3 DNA reads TGTGCCTGGAGTCCAGGGGCCCCTAATGAAAAACTGTTTTTT. It is translated as CAWSPGAPNEKLFF.

A few counts support this clone. The V gene is TRBV28, the J gene TRBJ2-7; TRBD1 matches at 8 bases. Germline V CDR1 and CDR2: MDHEN, SYDVKM. V lost 6 bases to trimming and J lost 0 bases; unmatched junction nucleotides: 7. This CDR3 has 15 amino acids. DNA for the CDR3: TGTGCCAGCAGCCCACAGGGGGAGAGCTCCTACGAGCAGTACTTC. Translated, it gives CASSPQGESSYEQYF.

This clone occurred a few times. This rearrangement joins TRBV5-4 to TRBJ2-7, with a tentative D call TRBD1 (5 bases). CDR1 is SGHNT and CDR2 is YYREEE in the germline V gene (reference sequence). V was cut by 1 base and J by 3 bases, with 8 bases left in between. The length of the CDR3 is 13 residues. This CDR3 reads CASSLKQDYEQYF. CDR3 DNA sequence: TGTGCCAGCAGCTTGAAACAGGACTACGAGCAGTACTTC.

This clone turned up a few times. This chain uses TRBV9 with TRBJ2-1; D possibly corresponds to TRBD1 (7 bases). CDR3 length equals 15 residues. The V and J ends lost 0 bases and 5 bases respectively, with 12 bases between them. Per the germline V gene, CDR1 is SGDLS and CDR2 is YYNGEE. The DNA for the CDR3 is TGTGCCAGCAGCGTAGGCGGGGACAGCCACAATGAGCAGTTCTTC. The encoded protein is CASSVGGDSHNEQFF.

The rearrangement links TRBV5-1 to TRBJ2-1; TRBD1 agrees at 8 bases. Per germline, CDR1 SGHRS and CDR2 YFSETQ. This CDR3 is built from 15 residues. V lost 1 base to trimming and J lost 4 bases; unmatched junction nucleotides: 4. The CDR3 protein is CASSLSGGRYNEQFF. The CDR3 bases are TGCGCCAGCAGCTTGTCAGGGGGCAGGTACAATGAGCAGTTCTTC.